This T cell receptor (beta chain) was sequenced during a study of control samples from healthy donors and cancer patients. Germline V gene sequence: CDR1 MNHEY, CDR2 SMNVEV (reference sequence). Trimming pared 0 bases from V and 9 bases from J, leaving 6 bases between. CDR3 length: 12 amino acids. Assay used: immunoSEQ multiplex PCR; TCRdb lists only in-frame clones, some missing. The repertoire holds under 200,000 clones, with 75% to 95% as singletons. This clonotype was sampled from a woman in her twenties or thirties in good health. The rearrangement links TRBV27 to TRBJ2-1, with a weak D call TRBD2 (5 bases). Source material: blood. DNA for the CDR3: TGTGCCAGCAGTTTATCCCGGGGTGAGCAGTTCTTC. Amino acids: CASSLSRGEQFF.